Sequencing of this TCR beta chain was carried out in a study of blood T cell repertoires in COVID-19. Produced via immunoSEQ multiplex PCR; TCRdb's table is partial and in-frame only. The sample lists about 140,000 clones; around 84% were seen once. This receptor was obtained from a human donor in a cohort sampled during active COVID-19. Material: peripheral blood.

The CDR3 DNA follows: TGTGCCAGCACTTCGGACTTAGTTGAGGCTTCGGGGCAGTTCTTC. It specifies CASTSDLVEASGQFF. This chain uses TRBV6-5 with TRBJ2-1; tentatively, D is TRBD2 (5 bases). CDR3 size: 15 residues. V lost 7 bases, J lost 12 bases, and 25 bases lay in between. Germline CDR1 reads MNHEY; CDR2 reads SVGAGI.